This T cell receptor beta chain was profiled in a study of blood T cell repertoires in COVID-19. On the study more broadly: There were acute and convalescent COVID-19 samples, and they came from the United States, Italy and Spain. T cells, B-cell-depleted T cells, or PBMCs provided the cDNA or gDNA that served as material.

In the authors' workflow: From reference gene primer amplification, estimates of nucleated cell counts were derived. TCRdb keeps only in-frame clones here, not all; method: immunoSEQ multiplex PCR. V and J calls and clone size are those listed in that table; D and trimming were worked out from the DNA. This table has under 450,000 clones, about 88% appearing once. The sample holds a few counts of this clone. CDR3 length: 16 residues. Looked up from germline, CDR1 is LNHDA and CDR2 is SQIVND (reference sequence). Germline trimming cut 5 bases from V and 2 bases from J; bases unmatched to any gene: 9. Seattle patient enrollment occurred during active infection, with longitudinal follow-up thereafter.

The clonotype was recovered from a middle-aged woman with COVID-19, enrolled during active disease. J is TRBJ2-7 and V is TRBV19; 10 bases are a match to TRBD1. Input material: peripheral blood. The CDR3 region is CASSRQGAPRTYEQYF. CDR3 DNA: TGTGCCAGTAGTCGACAGGGGGCCCCCCGAACCTACGAGCAGTACTTC.